This TCR beta chain was identified during a study of shared clonotypes between healthy human individuals. Concerning this clone: Its antigen remains unidentified.

CD45RO-negative cells were positively selected for CCR7, leaving out terminally differentiated effector memory CD45RA+ cells. The data were produced by immunoSEQ multiplex PCR, yet TCRdb's version contains in-frame clones alone and is incomplete. The data contain about 2.1 million clones, around 95% of them singletons. Study observations and caveats: Estimated richness values were generally larger in naive subsets than in memory subsets.

The TCR originated in a young man in good health. Some clones in this sample may be carry-over from other donors' samples. The sample was naive CD8+ T cells from PBMCs.

As DNA, the CDR3 is TGTGCCACCAGCGGACTAACTAGCGGGAGTAAAGAGACCCAGTACTTC. Protein sequence: CATSGLTSGSKETQYF. The chain has TRBV15 and TRBJ2-5; 11 positions match TRBD2. Trimming removed 5 bases from V and 3 bases from J; junction bases left unmatched: 8. The CDR3 totals 16 residues. The germline CDR1 and CDR2 sequences are LNHNV and YYDKDF (reference sequence).